The next 10 T cell receptor beta chains were all read from a single sample in a study of blood T cell repertoires in COVID-19 (dated by TCRdb to about 2020). The library relied on the immunoSEQ multiplex PCR assay. This immuneACCESS table, as held by TCRdb, lists in-frame sequences with V and J called but not all clones. Of the missing ones, under half trace to an unresolved V gene in checked studies; the others have no known cause. In this sample the table shows 200,000 or so clones, more than 80% of which occur a single time. 10% to 15% of the sample is taken by the ten largest. Sequencing was carried out using peripheral blood. All receptors come from a woman aged 80 or older with COVID-19, enrolled during active disease.

This chain connects TRBV28 to TRBJ2-7; tentatively, D is TRBD2 (6 bases). The CDR3 covers 14 residues. The V end lost 6 bases, the J end lost 2 bases, and 14 bases lay between the germline ends. The V gene's germline CDR1 is MDHEN and CDR2 SYDVKM. The CDR3 DNA follows: TGTGCCAGCAGGGAACATAGCGGTCCCTACGAGCAGTACTTC. It yields the protein CASREHSGPYEQYF.

The chain links TRBV5-1 to TRBJ2-7; the D gene is possibly TRBD2 (6 bases). The germline gives CDR1 SGHRS, CDR2 YFSETQ. The germline V and J ends were trimmed by 5 bases and 2 bases, with 11 bases remaining between them. The CDR3 covers 13 residues. The CDR3 DNA follows: TGCGCCAGCAGGAGTAGCGGTACCTACGAGCAGTACTTC. Translated, it gives CASRSSGTYEQYF.

This clone is a singleton in its sample. This chain joins TRBV5-1 and TRBJ2-6, with 7 bases matching TRBD1. The ends lost 2 bases at V and 4 bases at J; junction bases unmatched: 6. The CDR3 extends over 16 amino acids. The germline V gene has CDR1 SGHRS and CDR2 YFSETQ. Written as DNA, the CDR3 is TGCGCCAGCAGCTTCCTGACAGGGTCCGGGGCCAACGTCCTGACTTTC. It specifies CASSFLTGSGANVLTF.

The chain is built from TRBV11-3 and TRBJ2-3; tentative D call: TRBD1 (5 bases). Germline V gene sequence: CDR1 SGHNT, CDR2 YENEEA. V lost 5 bases, J lost 8 bases, and 17 bases lay in between. The CDR3 has 14 amino acids. The CDR3 region is CASSDGSRAATQYF. The CDR3 DNA sequence: TGTGCCAGCAGCGACGGATCCAGGGCCGCTACGCAGTATTTT.

V is TRBV19 and J is TRBJ1-6, with 9 positions matching TRBD1. This CDR3 has 16 residues. Trimming at V came to 5 bases and at J to 10 bases, leaving 12 bases not matched to a gene. Germline V gene sequence: CDR1 LNHDA, CDR2 SQIVND (reference sequence). CDR3 in DNA: TGTGCCAGTAGTCAATCCGGGACAGGGTGGTACTCACCCCTCCACTTT. This sequence encodes CASSQSGTGWYSPLHF.

The genes are TRBV6-2 or TRBV6-3 and TRBJ1-5, with a weak D call TRBD1 (6 bases). The CDR3 extends over 15 amino acids. Germline assignment: CDR1 MNHEY and CDR2 SVGEGT. Between the trimmed V and J ends, which lost 4 bases and 0 bases, there was a span of 10 bases. This CDR3 is CASSSLGASNQPQHF. Written as DNA, the CDR3 is TGTGCCAGCAGTTCTTTGGGGGCTAGCAATCAGCCCCAGCATTTT.

This clone has just one count. The chain carries TRBV28 and TRBJ2-7; D is unresolved. There are 13 residues in the CDR3. Germline CDR1 is MDHEN and CDR2 is SYDVKM. V gave up 7 bases and J gave up 2 bases, with 12 bases separating them. The CDR3 reads CASTRSGTYEQYF. The DNA of the CDR3 is TGTGCCAGCACCAGATCGGGTACCTACGAGCAGTACTTC. The whole variable domain, filled in from reference TRBV28 and TRBJ2-7, reads DVKVTQSSRYLVKRTGEKVFLECVQDMDHENMFWYRQDPGLGLRLIYFSYDVKMKEKGDIPEGYSVSREKKERFSLILESASTNQTSMYLCASTRSGTYEQYFGPGTRLTVT.

V and J are TRBV2 and TRBJ2-2, with 10 bases aligning to TRBD1. Germline-derived CDR1 and CDR2 are SNHLY and FYNNEI. The CDR3 loop spans 13 amino acids. With 4 bases clipped from V and 7 bases from J, the junction kept 0 bases outside the gene matches. The CDR3 DNA reads as TGTGCCAGCAGTGGGACAGGGGGCGGGGAGCTGTTTTTT. Its protein product is CASSGTGGGELFF.

The chain links TRBV3-1 (or the pseudogene TRBV3-2) to TRBJ1-3; no clear D gene. The CDR3 has 13 amino acids. From germline, CDR1 is LGHDT and CDR2 YNNKEL (reference sequence). Trimming shortened V by 3 bases and J by 3 bases, and 6 bases separated the two germline ends. CDR3 protein: CASSHPLGNTIYF. The CDR3 DNA reads TGTGCCAGCAGCCACCCTCTTGGAAACACCATATATTTT.

The V call is TRBV28, the J call TRBJ1-3, with 10 bases aligning to TRBD1. Unmatched junction bases numbered 5, after V lost 3 bases and J lost 3 bases. Germline CDR1 MDHEN, CDR2 SYDVKM. The CDR3 is 16 amino acids. The CDR3 nucleotides read TGTGCCAGCAGTTTCAGGGGGACAGGGGTTGGAAACACCATATATTTT. Amino acid sequence: CASSFRGTGVGNTIYF.